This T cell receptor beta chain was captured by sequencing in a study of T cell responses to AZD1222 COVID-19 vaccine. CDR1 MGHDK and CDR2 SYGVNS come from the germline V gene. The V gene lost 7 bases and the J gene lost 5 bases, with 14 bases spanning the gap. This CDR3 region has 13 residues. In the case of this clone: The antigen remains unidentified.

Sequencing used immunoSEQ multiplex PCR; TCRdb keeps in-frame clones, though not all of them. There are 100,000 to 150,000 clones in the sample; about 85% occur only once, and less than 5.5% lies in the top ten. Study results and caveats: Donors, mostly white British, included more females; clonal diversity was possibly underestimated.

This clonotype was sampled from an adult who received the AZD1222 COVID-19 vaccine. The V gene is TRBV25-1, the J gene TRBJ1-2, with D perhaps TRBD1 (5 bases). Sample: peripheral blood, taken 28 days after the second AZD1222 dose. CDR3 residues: CASTQVAGYGYTF. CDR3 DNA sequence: TGTGCCAGCACCCAAGTGGCAGGGTATGGCTACACCTTC.